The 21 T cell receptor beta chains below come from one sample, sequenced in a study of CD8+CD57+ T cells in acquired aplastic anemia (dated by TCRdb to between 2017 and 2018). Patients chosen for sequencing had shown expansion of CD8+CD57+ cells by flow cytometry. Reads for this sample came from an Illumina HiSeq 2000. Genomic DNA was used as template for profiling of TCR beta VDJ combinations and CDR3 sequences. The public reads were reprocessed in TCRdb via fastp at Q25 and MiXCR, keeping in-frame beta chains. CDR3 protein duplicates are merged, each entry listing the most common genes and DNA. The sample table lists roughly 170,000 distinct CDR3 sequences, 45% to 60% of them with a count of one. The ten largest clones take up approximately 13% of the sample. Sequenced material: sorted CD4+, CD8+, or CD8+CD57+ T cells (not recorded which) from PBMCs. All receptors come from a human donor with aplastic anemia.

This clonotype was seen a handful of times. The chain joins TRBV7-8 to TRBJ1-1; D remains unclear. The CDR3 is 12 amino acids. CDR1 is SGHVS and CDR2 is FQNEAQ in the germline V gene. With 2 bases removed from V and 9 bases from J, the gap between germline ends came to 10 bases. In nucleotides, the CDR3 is TGTGCCAGCAGCTTATCCGGAGAACAAGCTTTCTTT. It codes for CASSLSGEQAFF.

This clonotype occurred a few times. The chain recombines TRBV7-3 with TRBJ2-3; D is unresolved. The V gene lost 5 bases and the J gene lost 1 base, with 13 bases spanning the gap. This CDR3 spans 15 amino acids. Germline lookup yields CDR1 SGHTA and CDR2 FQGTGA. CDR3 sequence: CASSLGMARTDTQYF. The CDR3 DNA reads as TGTGCCAGCAGCCTGGGTATGGCACGCACAGATACGCAGTATTTT.

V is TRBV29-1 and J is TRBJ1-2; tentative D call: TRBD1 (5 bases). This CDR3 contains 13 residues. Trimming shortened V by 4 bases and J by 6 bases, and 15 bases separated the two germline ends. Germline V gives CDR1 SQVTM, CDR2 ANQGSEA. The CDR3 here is CSVVARVENGYTF. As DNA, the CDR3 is TGCAGCGTTGTGGCCAGGGTGGAGAATGGCTACACCTTC.

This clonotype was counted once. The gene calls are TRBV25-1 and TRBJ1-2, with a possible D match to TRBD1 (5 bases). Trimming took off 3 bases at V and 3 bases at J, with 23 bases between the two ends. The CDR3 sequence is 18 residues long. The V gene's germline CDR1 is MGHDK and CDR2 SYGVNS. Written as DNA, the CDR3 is TGTGCCAGCAGTGACCCCCCGGGGAGACGGGGGTATCACTATGGCTACACCTTC. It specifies CASSDPPGRRGYHYGYTF.

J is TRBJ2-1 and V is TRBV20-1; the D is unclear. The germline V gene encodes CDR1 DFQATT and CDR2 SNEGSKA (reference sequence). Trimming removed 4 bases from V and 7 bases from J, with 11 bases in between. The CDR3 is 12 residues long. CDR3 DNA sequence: TGCAGTGCTAATCCGGGTATGAATGAGCAGTTCTTC. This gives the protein CSANPGMNEQFF.

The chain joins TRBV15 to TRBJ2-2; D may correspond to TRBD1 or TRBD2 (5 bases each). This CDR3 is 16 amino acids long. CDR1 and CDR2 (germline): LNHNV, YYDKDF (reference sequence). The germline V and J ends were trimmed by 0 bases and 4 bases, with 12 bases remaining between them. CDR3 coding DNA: TGTGCCACCAGCAGAGATGGGGACCCGCGCACCGGGGAGCTGTTTTTT. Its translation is CATSRDGDPRTGELFF.

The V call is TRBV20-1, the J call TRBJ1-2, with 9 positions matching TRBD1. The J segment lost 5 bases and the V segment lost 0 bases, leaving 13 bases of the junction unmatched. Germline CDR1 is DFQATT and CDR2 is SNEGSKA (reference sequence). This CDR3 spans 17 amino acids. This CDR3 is CSARDLIRDRVEYGYTF. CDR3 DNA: TGCAGTGCTAGAGATCTTATAAGGGACAGGGTGGAGTATGGCTACACCTTC.

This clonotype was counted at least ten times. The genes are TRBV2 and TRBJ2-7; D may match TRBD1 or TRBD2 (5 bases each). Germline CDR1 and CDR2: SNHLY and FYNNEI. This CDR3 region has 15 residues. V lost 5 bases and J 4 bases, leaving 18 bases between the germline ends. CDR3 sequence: CASSRGGAGAYEQYF. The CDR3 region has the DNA TGTGCCAGCAGTCGGGGCGGAGCCGGGGCGTACGAGCAGTACTTC.

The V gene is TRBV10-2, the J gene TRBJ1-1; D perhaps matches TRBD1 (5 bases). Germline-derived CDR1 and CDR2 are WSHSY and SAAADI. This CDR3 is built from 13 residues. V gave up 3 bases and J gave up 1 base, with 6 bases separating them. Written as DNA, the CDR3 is TGCGCCAGCAGTGAACAGGAGAACACTGAAGCTTTCTTT. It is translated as CASSEQENTEAFF.

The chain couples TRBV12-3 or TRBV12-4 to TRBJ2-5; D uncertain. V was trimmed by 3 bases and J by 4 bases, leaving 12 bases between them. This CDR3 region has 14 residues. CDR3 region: CASSFGRAPETQYF. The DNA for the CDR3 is TGTGCCAGCAGTTTTGGTAGGGCCCCAGAGACCCAGTACTTC.

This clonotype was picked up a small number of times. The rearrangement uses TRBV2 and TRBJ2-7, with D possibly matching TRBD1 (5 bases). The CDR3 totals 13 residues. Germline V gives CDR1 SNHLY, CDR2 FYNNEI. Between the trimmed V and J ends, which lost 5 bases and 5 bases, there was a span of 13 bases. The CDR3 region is CASSRGRLDEQYF. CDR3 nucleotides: TGTGCCAGCAGTAGGGGTCGGCTAGACGAGCAGTACTTC. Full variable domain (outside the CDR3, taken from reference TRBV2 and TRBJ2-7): EPEVTQTPSHQVTQMGQEVILRCVPISNHLYFYWYRQILGQKVEFLVSFYNNEISEKSEIFDDQFSVERPDGSNFTLKIRSTKLEDSAMYFCASSRGRLDEQYFGPGTRLTVT.

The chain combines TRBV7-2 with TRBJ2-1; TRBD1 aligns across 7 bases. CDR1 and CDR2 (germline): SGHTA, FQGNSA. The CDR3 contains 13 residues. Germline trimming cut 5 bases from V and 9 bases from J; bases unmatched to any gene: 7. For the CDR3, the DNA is TGTGCCAGCAGCCAGCGCAGGGACAGTGAGCAGTTCTTC. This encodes CASSQRRDSEQFF.

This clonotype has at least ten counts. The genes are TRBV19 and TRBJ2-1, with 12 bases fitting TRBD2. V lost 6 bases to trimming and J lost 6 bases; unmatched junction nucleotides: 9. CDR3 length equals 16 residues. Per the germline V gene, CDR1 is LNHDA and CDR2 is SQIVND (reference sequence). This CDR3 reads CASRSSGGAVANEQFF. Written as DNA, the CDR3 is TGTGCCAGTAGATCTAGCGGGGGGGCGGTTGCCAATGAGCAGTTCTTC.

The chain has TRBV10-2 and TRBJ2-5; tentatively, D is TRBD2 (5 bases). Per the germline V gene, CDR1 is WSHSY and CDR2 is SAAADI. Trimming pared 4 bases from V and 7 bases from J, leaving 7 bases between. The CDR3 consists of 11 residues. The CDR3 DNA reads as TGCGCCAGCAGTGTCGCGGGGACCCAGTACTTC. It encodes CASSVAGTQYF.

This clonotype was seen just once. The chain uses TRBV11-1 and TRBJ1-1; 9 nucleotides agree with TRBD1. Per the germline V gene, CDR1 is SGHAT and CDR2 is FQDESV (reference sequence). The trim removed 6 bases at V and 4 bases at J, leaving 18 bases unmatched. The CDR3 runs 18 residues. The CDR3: CASRPPRDRVGVSTEAFF. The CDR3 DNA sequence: TGTGCCAGCAGGCCTCCGCGGGACAGGGTTGGGGTTTCCACTGAAGCTTTCTTT.

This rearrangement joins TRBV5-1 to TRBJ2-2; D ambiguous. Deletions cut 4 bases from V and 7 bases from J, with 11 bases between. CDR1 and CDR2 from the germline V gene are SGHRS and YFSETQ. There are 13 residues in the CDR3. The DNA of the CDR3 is TGCGCCAGCAGCGAAGGTGGAGTCGGGGAGCTGTTTTTT. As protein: CASSEGGVGELFF.

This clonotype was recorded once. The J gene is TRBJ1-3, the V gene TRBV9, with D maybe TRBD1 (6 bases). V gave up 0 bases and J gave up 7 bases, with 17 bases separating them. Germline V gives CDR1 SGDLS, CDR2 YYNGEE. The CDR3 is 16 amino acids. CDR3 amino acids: CASSVGGGTPGNTIYF. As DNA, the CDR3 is TGTGCCAGCAGCGTAGGGGGTGGGACACCGGGTAACACCATATATTTT. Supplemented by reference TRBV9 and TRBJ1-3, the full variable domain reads DSGVTQTPKHLITATGQRVTLRCSPRSGDLSVYWYQQSLDQGLQFLIQYYNGEERAKGNILERFSAQQFPDLHSELNLSSLELGDSALYFCASSVGGGTPGNTIYFGEGSWLTVV.

In nucleotides, the CDR3 is TGTGCCAGTAGCAAACTAGACGAGCAGTACTTC. This encodes CASSKLDEQYF. This chain connects TRBV19 to TRBJ2-7; possible D gene TRBD2, 5 bases. V was pared by 6 bases and J by 5 bases, with 8 bases between. Per germline, CDR1 LNHDA and CDR2 SQIVND (reference sequence). The CDR3 contains 11 residues.

CDR3 residues: CSATSTLSSYEQYF. In DNA, the CDR3 is TGCAGTGCTACTTCGACACTATCCTCCTACGAGCAGTACTTC. This chain uses TRBV20-1 with TRBJ2-7; no clear D gene. The germline V and J ends were trimmed by 4 bases and 0 bases, with 13 bases remaining between them. The CDR3 length is 14 residues. Germline V lookup: CDR1 DFQATT, CDR2 SNEGSKA (reference sequence).

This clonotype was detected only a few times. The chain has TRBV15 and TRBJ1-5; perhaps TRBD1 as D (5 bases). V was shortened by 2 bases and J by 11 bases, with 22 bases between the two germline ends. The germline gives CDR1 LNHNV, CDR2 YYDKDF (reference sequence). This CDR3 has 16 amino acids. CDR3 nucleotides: TGTGCCACCAGCAGAAGTCGTACGGGGGGAGTAAAGACCCAGCATTTT. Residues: CATSRSRTGGVKTQHF. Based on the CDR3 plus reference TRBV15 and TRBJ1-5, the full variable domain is DAMVIQNPRYQVTQFGKPVTLSCSQTLNHNVMYWYQQKSSQAPKLLFHYYDKDFNNEADTPDNFQSRRPNTSFCFLDIRSPGLGDTAMYLCATSRSRTGGVKTQHFGDGTRLSIL.

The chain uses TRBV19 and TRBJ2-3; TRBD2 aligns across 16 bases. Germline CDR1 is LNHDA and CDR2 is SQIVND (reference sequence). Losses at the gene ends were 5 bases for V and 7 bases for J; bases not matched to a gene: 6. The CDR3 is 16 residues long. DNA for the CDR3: TGTGCCAGTAGTCTCCCGGGACTAGCGGGAGGGAATACGCAGTATTTT. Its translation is CASSLPGLAGGNTQYF.